This entry features one TCR beta chain sequence. What it binds is unknown. Stable or active relapsing-remitting multiple sclerosis, untreated and meeting revised McDonald criteria, defined the controls. TEMRA cells were FACS-enriched, with CD8+ and CD4+ T cells isolated negatively. This entry belongs to a study of CD8 T cells in Susac syndrome. Overall study findings and caveats: Only a relatively small number of individuals were included in the TCR sequencing and HLA analysis.

The V and J ends lost 6 bases and 3 bases, in that order; junction bases with no gene match: 4. The CDR3 runs to 13 residues. Germline CDR1 is MDHEN and CDR2 is SYDVKM. Random hexamers were used to reverse transcribe about 0.5 to 1 ug of RNA. In TCRdb, the immunoSEQ multiplex PCR reads were re-called with MiXCR into one record per CDR3 protein. The sample contains 120,000 or so distinct CDR3 sequences, about 94% of which appear only once. This TCR derives from a human donor with multiple sclerosis. Sequenced input: CD4+ T cells from PBMCs. This chain joins TRBV28 and TRBJ2-5, with 7 nucleotides matching TRBD2. CDR3 DNA sequence: TGTGCCAGCAGCGAGGGAGGGGAAGAGACCCAGTACTTC. Translation gives CASSEGGEETQYF.